The rows below give T cell receptor beta chains drawn from one sample of a study of shared clonotypes between healthy human individuals. Measured with immunoSEQ multiplex PCR; TCRdb has only the in-frame clones, and not every one. The top ten hold around 13% of the sample, which has 450,000 to 650,000 clones, around 76% seen once. The sequenced material came from PBMCs. The receptors stem from a woman in her thirties or forties in good health. Some clones in this sample may be carry-over from other donors' samples. Each CDR3 is given with its conserved first and last residue. Fields, in order: D gene, clone size, J gene, V gene, CDR3 DNA, CDR3 protein. D genes are given only for firm matches. The listing skips clone size in some rows; elsewhere it reads once, few, many or a size class.

>TRBD1|few|TRBJ1-1|TRBV28
TGTGCCAGCAGTTTTCCCGGACAGGTGGGGGTTTTGCGGAACACTGAAGCTTTCTTT
CASSFPGQVGVLRNTEAFF
>TRBD1|NA|TRBJ2-2|TRBV5-4
TGTGCCAGCAGCTCAAACAGGGGGCCCGGGGAGCTGTTTTTT
CASSSNRGPGELFF
>NA|NA|TRBJ1-2|TRBV5-1
TGCGCCAGCAGCCTGGATACAGAATATGGCTACACCTTC
CASSLDTEYGYTF
>TRBD1|NA|TRBJ2-1|TRBV28
TGTGCCAGCAGGCCAAATGACAGGGGCAATGAGCAGTTCTTC
CASRPNDRGNEQFF
>NA|once|TRBJ2-3|TRBV6-5
TGTGCCAGCAGTTCTAGCGCAGATACGCAGTATTTT
CASSSSADTQYF
>NA|NA|TRBJ2-6|TRBV5-5
TGTGCCAGCAGCCCCCCGGCGGCCCGGGTCCTGACTTTC
CASSPPAARVLTF
>TRBD1|few|TRBJ2-2|TRBV7-9
TGTGCCAGCAGCCGCGCGGGACAGGGGGCATCCGGGGAGCTGTTTTTT
CASSRAGQGASGELFF
>NA|NA|TRBJ2-2|TRBV27
TGTGCCAGCAGTCGACCTTCGAACACCGGGGAGCTGTTTTTT
CASSRPSNTGELFF
>TRBD2|few|TRBJ2-3|TRBV5-1
TGCGCCAGCAGCTTGGAGGGGACTAGCGGGAAGACGCAGTATTTT
CASSLEGTSGKTQYF
>TRBD1|NA|TRBJ2-7|TRBV10-2
TGCGCCAGCAGAGACAGGGTAGGCTACGAGCAGTACTTC
CASRDRVGYEQYF
>TRBD2|NA|TRBJ2-7|TRBV5-1
TGCGCCAGCAGATTAAGCGGGAGAACGGTCTACGAGCAGTACTTC
CASRLSGRTVYEQYF